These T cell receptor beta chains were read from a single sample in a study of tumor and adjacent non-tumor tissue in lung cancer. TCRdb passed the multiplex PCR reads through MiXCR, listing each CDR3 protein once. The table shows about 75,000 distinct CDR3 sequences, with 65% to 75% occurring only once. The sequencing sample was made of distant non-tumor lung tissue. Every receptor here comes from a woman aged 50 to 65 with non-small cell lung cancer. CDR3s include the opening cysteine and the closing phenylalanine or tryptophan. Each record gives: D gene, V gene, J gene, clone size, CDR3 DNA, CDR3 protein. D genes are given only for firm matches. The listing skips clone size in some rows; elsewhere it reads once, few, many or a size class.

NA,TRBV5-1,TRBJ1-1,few,TGCGCCAGCAGTCCTGAGGGGCGGAAGACTGAAGCTTTCTTT,CASSPEGRKTEAFF
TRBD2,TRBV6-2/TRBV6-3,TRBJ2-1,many,TGTGCCAGCAGTTACCACCGACTAGCGGAGCAGTTCTTC,CASSYHRLAEQFF
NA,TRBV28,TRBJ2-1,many,TGTGCCAGCAGTTTATTAGAGTGGCAGTTCTTC,CASSLLEWQFF
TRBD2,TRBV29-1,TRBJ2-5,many,TGCAGCGTTGACGGACTAGCGGGCGAGACCCAGTACTTC,CSVDGLAGETQYF
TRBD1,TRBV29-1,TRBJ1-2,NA,TGCAGTTTTGAAGAGGGGGCTTACGCCTTC,CSFEEGAYAF
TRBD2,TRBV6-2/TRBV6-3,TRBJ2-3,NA,TGTGCCAGCAGTTATGTGGAGCGGGGGGCGACAGATACGCAGTATTTT,CASSYVERGATDTQYF
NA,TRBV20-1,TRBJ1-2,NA,TGCAGTGCTAGTTTCCCACCCGGGGGATGGGGCTTCACCTTC,CSASFPPGGWGFTF
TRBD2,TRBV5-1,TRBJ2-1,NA,TGCGCCAGCAGCTTGAACCCGGGACTAGTCTTCTACAATGAGCAGTTCTTC,CASSLNPGLVFYNEQFF
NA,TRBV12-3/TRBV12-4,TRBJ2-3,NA,TGTGCCAGCACCCTTTCTGGCTCAGATACGCAGTATTTT,CASTLSGSDTQYF
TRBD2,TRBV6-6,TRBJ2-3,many,TGTGCCAGCAGTTACATGGTAGCGGGAGATACGCAGTATTTT,CASSYMVAGDTQYF
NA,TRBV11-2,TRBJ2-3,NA,TGTGCCAGCAACTTGGGGAACCAGATGTCAGATATGCAGTATTTT,CASNLGNQMSDMQYF
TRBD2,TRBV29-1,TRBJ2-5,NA,TGCAGCGTTGCGGCAAATAGCGGGAGGGTTGTGGGGACCCAGTACTTC,CSVAANSGRVVGTQYF
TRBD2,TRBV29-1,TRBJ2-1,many,TGCAGCGTTGAAGAAGGCGGACTAGCCCGCTACAATGAGCAGTTCTTC,CSVEEGGLARYNEQFF
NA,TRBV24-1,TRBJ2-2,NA,TGTGCCACCAGGGCAGTTCCTCCCTGGGAGCTGTTTTTT,CATRAVPPWELFF
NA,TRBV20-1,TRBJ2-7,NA,TGCAGTGTCAGTATAGCCATGGGTACGTACGAGCAGTACTTC,CSVSIAMGTYEQYF
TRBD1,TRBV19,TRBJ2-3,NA,TGTGCCAGTAGCTTAAACCATCTCAGGCCGGGACAGGGAACAGAAACGCAGTATTTT,CASSLNHLRPGQGTETQYF
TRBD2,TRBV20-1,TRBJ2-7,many,TGCAGTGCTAAGTCTCCGGTTAGCGGGATCTCCTACGAGCAGTACTTC,CSAKSPVSGISYEQYF